This record covers a single T cell receptor beta chain. Its antigen is currently unknown. Germline assignment: CDR1 SEHNR and CDR2 FQNEAQ (reference sequence). CDR3 length: 14 amino acids. In triplicate, each CD8+ T cell subset was sorted at some 300,000 cells per replicate. Naivety in CD8+ T cells corresponded to a CD45RO-CCR7+CD27+CD95- phenotype. This specimen comes from a study of CXCR3-negative and CXCR3-positive naive CD8 T cells. Study outcomes and limitations: The TRB CDR3s that CXCR3-positive naive cells carried were more hydrophobic than those of CXCR3-negative naive cells. Both naive subsets showed comparably high diversity, and memory CD8+ cells showed much lower diversity.

Each TRB cDNA library was prepared by 5' RACE (with UMI labels). From the 5' RACE reads, TCRdb lists one entry per CDR3 protein and no DNA. This sample contains around 92,000 distinct CDR3 sequences. This chain links TRBV7-9 with TRBJ2-5. The sequencing input was naive CXCR3- CD8+ T cells from blood. Subset in this sample: CD45RO-CCR7+CD27+CD95- naive CD8+ T cells lacking CXCR3 (TNR3-). This receptor was taken from a human donor in good health. Some clones in this sample may be carry-over from other donors' samples. The CDR3 protein is CASTFPGLEETQYF.